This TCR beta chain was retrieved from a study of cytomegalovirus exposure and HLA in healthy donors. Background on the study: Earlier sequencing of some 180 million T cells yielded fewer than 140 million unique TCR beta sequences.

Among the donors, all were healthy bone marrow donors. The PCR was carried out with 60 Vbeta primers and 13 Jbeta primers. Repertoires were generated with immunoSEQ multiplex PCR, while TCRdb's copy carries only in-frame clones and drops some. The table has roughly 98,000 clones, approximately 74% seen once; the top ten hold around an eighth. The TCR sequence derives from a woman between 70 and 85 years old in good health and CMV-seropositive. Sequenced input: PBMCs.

The DNA for the CDR3 is TGTGCCAGCTCGCGATACAGGGGGAGCAACTACGAGCAGTACTTC. Amino acids: CASSRYRGSNYEQYF. V and J are TRBV18 and TRBJ2-7, with TRBD1 matching over 8 bases. The CDR3 sequence is 15 residues long. Germline assignment: CDR1 KGHSH and CDR2 LQKENI. The J segment lost 3 bases and the V segment lost 6 bases, leaving 10 bases of the junction unmatched.